This T cell receptor beta chain is from a study of blood T cell repertoires in COVID-19. At the level of the study: Whether acute or convalescent, the COVID-19 samples came from the United States, Italy and Spain. PBMCs, B-cell-depleted T cells, or T cells provided the cDNA or gDNA that made up the material.

The CDR3 totals 17 residues. With 5 bases clipped from V and 0 bases from J, the junction kept 8 bases outside the gene matches. The germline V gene encodes CDR1 SGHVS and CDR2 FNYEAQ. TCRdb keeps only in-frame clones here, not all; method: immunoSEQ multiplex PCR. The data show roughly 110,000 clones, with around 83% seen just once and roughly 4% held by the top ten. The rearrangement links TRBV7-6 to TRBJ2-3, with 10 positions matching TRBD2. The specimen sequenced was peripheral blood. The receptor was isolated from a man aged 65-85 years with acute or convalescent COVID-19. The CDR3 nucleotides read TGTGCCAGCAGCCACCCCCCTAGCGGGGGTAGCACAGATACGCAGTATTTT. It codes for CASSHPPSGGSTDTQYF.